This T cell receptor beta chain was obtained from a study of T cell responses to AZD1222 COVID-19 vaccine. The study, taken as a whole, reports: White British ancestry dominated among donors, who included more females, and clonal diversity was possibly underestimated. Once two AZD1222 doses were given, Spike-specific TCR breadth and depth went up.

A remark on this clone: Its antigen is undetermined.

The CDR3 is made up of 14 amino acids. V gave up 1 base and J gave up 6 bases, with 12 bases separating them. Germline V gives CDR1 SEHNR, CDR2 FQNEAQ (reference sequence). The table came from immunoSEQ multiplex PCR; TCRdb's copy has only in-frame clones and leaves some out. The data show 150,000 to 160,000 clones, just over 90% seen once. Material: peripheral blood, obtained on day 0 of AZD1222 vaccination. The source of this sequence is an adult in good health. The chain couples TRBV7-9 to TRBJ1-2; D not certain. CDR3 nucleotide sequence: TGTGCCAGCAGCTTAGTTCACGGGTTGGATGGCTACACCTTC. It translates to CASSLVHGLDGYTF.